A single sample gave rise to the 6 T cell receptor beta chains below, sequenced in a study of early T cells in non-severe SARS-CoV-2 infection. TCRdb used MiXCR to reprocess the 5' RACE reads, holding one entry per CDR3 protein. The sample has fewer than 120,000 distinct CDR3 sequences; roughly 13% are singletons. The material was whole blood, obtained at baseline. The origin of the receptors is an adult who was a healthcare worker with PCR-confirmed SARS-CoV-2 infection or an uninfected control (not recorded which).

This clonotype has only a few counts. This sequence joins TRBV30 and TRBJ1-2, with D possibly TRBD1 on 6 matching bases. CDR1 GTSNPN and CDR2 SVGIG come from the germline V gene (reference sequence). Trimming took off 5 bases at V and 8 bases at J, with 18 bases between the two ends. This CDR3 is 13 amino acids long. CDR3 loop: CAWEEGRGGGYTF. The CDR3 DNA sequence: TGTGCCTGGGAAGAGGGCAGGGGCGGAGGCTACACCTTC.

The gene calls are TRBV11-2 and TRBJ2-2; no clear D. The germline CDR1 and CDR2 sequences are SGHAT and FQNNGV. Trimming pared 3 bases from V and 7 bases from J, leaving 12 bases between. The CDR3 has 14 amino acids. The CDR3 reads CASSLYPENGELFF. The CDR3 nucleotides are TGTGCCAGCAGCTTGTATCCGGAAAACGGGGAGCTGTTTTTT.

This clonotype was seen only a few times. The chain is built from TRBV7-2 and TRBJ1-2; D is undetermined. This CDR3 comprises 15 residues. Germline V CDR1 and CDR2: SGHTA, FQGNSA. V lost 4 bases and J lost 4, with 16 bases in between. The CDR3 bases are TGTGCCAGCAGCTCGGAAATGGAGGAGCCCTATGGCTACACCTTC. Translation gives CASSSEMEEPYGYTF.

This clonotype was counted only a few times. The chain links TRBV18 to TRBJ1-2; perhaps TRBD1 as D (5 bases). Deletions cut 2 bases from V and 6 bases from J, with 16 bases between. This CDR3 spans 15 amino acids. Germline CDR1 reads KGHSH; CDR2 reads LQKENI. CDR3 sequence reads: CASSPDFPGRHGYTF. For the CDR3, the DNA is TGTGCCAGCTCACCAGACTTTCCAGGGAGGCATGGCTACACCTTC.

The chain combines TRBV5-1 with TRBJ2-5; perhaps TRBD1 as D (5 bases). V dropped 0 bases and J dropped 1 base, with 13 bases sitting between them. The germline CDR1 and CDR2 sequences are SGHRS and YFSETQ. This CDR3 has 16 amino acids. The DNA for the CDR3 is TGCGCCAGCAGCTTGGGGAGCCTAGGGGCCCAAGAGACCCAGTACTTC. As protein: CASSLGSLGAQETQYF.

About this clonotype: Because the CDR3 is missing its conserved closing phenylalanine or tryptophan, this is likely a read error. This chain joins TRBV19 and TRBJ2-1; D remains ambiguous. The CDR3 contains 14 residues. The V and J ends lost 0 bases and 4 bases respectively, with 7 bases between them. Germline-derived CDR1 and CDR2 are LNHDA and SQIVND (reference sequence). CDR3 sequence reads: CASSIDLEYNEQFS. For the CDR3, the DNA is TGTGCCAGTAGTATAGACCTAGAGTACAATGAGCAGTTCTCC.